This T cell receptor (beta chain) was profiled in a study of long-term antiretroviral therapy in people with HIV. Overall study context: The 2015 immediate-ART recommendation was preceded by the earliest samples by about a decade.

One or more pre-ART and two or more post-ART PBMC samples were available from each donor. This CDR3 is built from 15 residues. Trimming cost V 4 bases and J 5 bases, with 18 bases left between them. Germline CDR1 is SGDLS and CDR2 is YYNGEE. Survey-level immunoSEQ v3.0 assays were run. TCRdb keeps only in-frame clones here, not all; method: immunoSEQ multiplex PCR. Of tens of thousands of clones listed, about four fifths are singletons. The sample consisted of unsorted PBMCs, taken 1.9 years after starting antiretroviral therapy. The rearrangement joins TRBV9 to TRBJ2-5; D may correspond to TRBD1 or TRBD2 (6 bases each). The origin of this receptor is a man between 18 and 29 years old with HIV. The chain's CDR3 is CASSTYGGGGETQYF. The CDR3 nucleotides read TGTGCCAGCAGCACCTACGGTGGAGGGGGGGAGACCCAGTACTTC.